This TCR beta chain originates from a study of blood T cell repertoires in COVID-19. The CDR3 covers 15 residues. Trimming shortened V by 4 bases and J by 9 bases, and 17 bases separated the two germline ends. Per germline, CDR1 SGHRS and CDR2 YFSETQ. Method: immunoSEQ multiplex PCR; TCRdb's copy keeps in-frame clones and lacks some. The sample shows 180,000 or so clones, roughly 83% of them seen only once. This sequence joins TRBV5-1 and TRBJ1-6, with a weak D call TRBD1 (6 bases). This clonotype originated in a woman aged 45-65 years who had recovered from COVID-19. Sequencing was done on a sample of PBMCs or T cells enriched from blood (not recorded which). Here the CDR3 DNA reads TGCGCCAGCAGCACAAGACAGGATAGGAGTTCACCCCTCCACTTT. This translates into CASSTRQDRSSPLHF.